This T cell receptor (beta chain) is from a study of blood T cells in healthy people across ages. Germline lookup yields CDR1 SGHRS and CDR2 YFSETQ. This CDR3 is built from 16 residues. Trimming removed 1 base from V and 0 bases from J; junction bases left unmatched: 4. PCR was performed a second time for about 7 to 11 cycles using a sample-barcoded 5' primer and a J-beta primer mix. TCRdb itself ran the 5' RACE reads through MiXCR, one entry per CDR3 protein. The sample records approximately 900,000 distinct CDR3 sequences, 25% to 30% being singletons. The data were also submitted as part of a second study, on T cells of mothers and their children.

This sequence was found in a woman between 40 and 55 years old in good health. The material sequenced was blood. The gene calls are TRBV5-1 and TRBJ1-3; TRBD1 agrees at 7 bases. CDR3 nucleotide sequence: TGCGCCAGCAGCTTGACAGGGGCGTTCTCTGGAAACACCATATATTTT. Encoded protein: CASSLTGAFSGNTIYF.